This TCR beta chain was recovered during a study of long-term antiretroviral therapy in people with HIV. Findings of the study overall: Clones that had undergone expansion before ART prevailed in the repertoire throughout all time points. Possibly under older ART regimens, blood was drawn between about 2003 and 2018. Against controls, HIV repertoires showed narrower ranges of CDR3 length.

This was the immunoSEQ v3.0 assay at survey level. The method was immunoSEQ multiplex PCR; TCRdb's version includes in-frame clones alone and lacks a portion of them. The sample includes 25,000 to 30,000 clones, around 87% of them seen just once. In each sample, roughly 0.9-10 million cryopreserved PBMC were present before DNA extraction. CDR1 is MNHNY, CDR2 SVGAGI, per germline (reference sequence). The CDR3 covers 13 residues. V was cut by 6 bases and J by 2 bases, with 11 bases left in between. Concerning this clone: The antigen is not known.

V usage is TRBV6-6 and J usage is TRBJ2-7; tentative D call: TRBD2 (6 bases). The source was unsorted PBMCs, collected roughly 2.7 years after starting antiretroviral therapy. The TCR sequence derives from a man aged 40-50 years with HIV. The CDR3 is CASRRESTYEQYF. CDR3 DNA: TGTGCCAGCAGGCGGGAAAGTACCTACGAGCAGTACTTC.